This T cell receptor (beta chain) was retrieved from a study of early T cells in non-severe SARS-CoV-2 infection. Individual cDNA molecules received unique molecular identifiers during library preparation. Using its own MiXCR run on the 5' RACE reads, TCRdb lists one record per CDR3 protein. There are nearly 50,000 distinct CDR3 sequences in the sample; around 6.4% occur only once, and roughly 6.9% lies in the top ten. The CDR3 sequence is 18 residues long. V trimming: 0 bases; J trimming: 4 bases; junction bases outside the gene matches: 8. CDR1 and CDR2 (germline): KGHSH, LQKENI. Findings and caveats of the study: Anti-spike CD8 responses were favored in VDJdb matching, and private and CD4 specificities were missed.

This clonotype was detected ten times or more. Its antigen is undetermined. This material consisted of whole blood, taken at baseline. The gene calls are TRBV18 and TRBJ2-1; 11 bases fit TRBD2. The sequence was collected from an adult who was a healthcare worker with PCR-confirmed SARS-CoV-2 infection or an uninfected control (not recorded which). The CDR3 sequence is CASSPPGIAGGSYNEQFF. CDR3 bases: TGTGCCAGCTCACCACCGGGGATAGCGGGAGGGTCATACAATGAGCAGTTCTTC.